What follows are 12 T cell receptor beta chains derived from one specimen sequenced in a study of blood T cell repertoires in COVID-19. Assay: immunoSEQ multiplex PCR; the TCRdb copy retains only in-frame clones and omits some. The repertoire holds roughly 100,000 clones, with roughly 80% as singletons. Input material: peripheral blood. The receptors stem from a woman aged 80 or over with active or convalescent COVID-19.

This clone came up a few times. The rearrangement uses TRBV19 and TRBJ1-2; TRBD1 might be the D (5 bases). From germline, CDR1 is LNHDA and CDR2 SQIVND (reference sequence). CDR3 length: 15 residues. V lost 4 bases to trimming and J lost 1 base, with 13 bases between them. For the CDR3, the DNA is TGTGCCAGTAGTACAGGACATTCTTTTAACTATGGCTACACCTTC. Protein sequence: CASSTGHSFNYGYTF.

The chain has TRBV9 and TRBJ2-5, with D perhaps TRBD1 (5 bases). Per germline, CDR1 SGDLS and CDR2 YYNGEE. The CDR3 is 14 amino acids. Between the trimmed V and J ends, which lost 0 bases and 3 bases, there was a span of 9 bases. CDR3 bases: TGTGCCAGCAGCGTAGGTCGCAGGGAAGAGACCCAGTACTTC. Translation: CASSVGRREETQYF.

The rearrangement links TRBV7-6 to TRBJ1-6, with no clear D. Germline V lookup: CDR1 SGHVS, CDR2 FNYEAQ. The CDR3 contains 14 residues. V lost 2 bases and J lost 5, with 7 bases in between. The CDR3: CASSLTGNNSPLHF. The DNA for the CDR3 is TGTGCCAGCAGCTTAACGGGGAATAATTCACCCCTCCACTTT.

The rearrangement uses TRBV7-2 and TRBJ1-1; no clear D. Germline CDR1 SGHTA, CDR2 FQGNSA. This CDR3 is 13 amino acids long. Deletions cut 5 bases from V and 5 bases from J, with 12 bases between. In DNA, the CDR3 is TGTGCCAGCAGCATCTGGGGAGGGACTGAAGCTTTCTTT. It codes for CASSIWGGTEAFF. The complete variable domain, with remaining parts taken from reference TRBV7-2 and TRBJ1-1, reads GAGVSQSPSNKVTEKGKDVELRCDPISGHTALYWYRQSLGQGLEFLIYFQGNSAPDKSGLPSDRFSAERTGGSVSTLTIQRTQQEDSAVYLCASSIWGGTEAFFGQGTRLTVV.

The chain carries TRBV7-2 and TRBJ1-2; 9 bases line up with TRBD1. Germline CDR1 SGHTA, CDR2 FQGNSA. The J segment lost 7 bases and the V segment lost 5 bases, leaving 17 bases of the junction unmatched. The CDR3 has 17 amino acids. In nucleotides, the CDR3 is TGTGCCAGCAGCCGTCATCAGGGGACAGGGTCTTCGGGTGGCTACACCTTC. This gives the protein CASSRHQGTGSSGGYTF.

The gene calls are TRBV5-1 and TRBJ2-3; 14 nucleotides match TRBD2. With 4 bases clipped from V and 5 bases from J, the junction kept 6 bases outside the gene matches. Germline CDR1 is SGHRS and CDR2 is YFSETQ. This CDR3 comprises 16 residues. This CDR3 reads CASSQTSGGAVDTQYF. As DNA, the CDR3 is TGCGCCAGCAGCCAGACTAGCGGGGGGGCCGTAGATACGCAGTATTTT.

V usage is TRBV3-1 (or the pseudogene TRBV3-2) and J usage is TRBJ1-5; tentatively, D is TRBD1 (5 bases). The CDR3 covers 14 residues. V was clipped by 4 bases and J by 7 bases, with 14 bases between them. Germline values: CDR1 LGHDT, CDR2 YNNKEL (reference sequence). The CDR3 spells CASSPTGGEQPQHF. CDR3 nucleotides: TGTGCCAGCAGCCCAACGGGGGGTGAGCAGCCCCAGCATTTT.

The V call is TRBV7-2, the J call TRBJ1-1; no definite D call. Trimming left V 3 bases short and J 3 bases short, with 8 bases between. The germline gives CDR1 SGHTA, CDR2 FQGNSA. CDR3 length: 13 amino acids. As DNA, the CDR3 is TGTGCCAGCAGCTTCCGGAGGGACACTGAAGCTTTCTTT. It encodes CASSFRRDTEAFF. The whole variable domain, remainder taken from reference TRBV7-2 and TRBJ1-1, is GAGVSQSPSNKVTEKGKDVELRCDPISGHTALYWYRQSLGQGLEFLIYFQGNSAPDKSGLPSDRFSAERTGGSVSTLTIQRTQQEDSAVYLCASSFRRDTEAFFGQGTRLTVV.

This clone was found once. J is TRBJ2-7 and V is TRBV6-5; 10 bases align to TRBD2. After removal of 8 bases from V and 5 bases from J, the junction contained 6 bases not matched to a gene. CDR1 is MNHEY and CDR2 is SVGAGI in the germline V gene. The CDR3 totals 13 residues. The DNA of the CDR3 is TGTGCCAGCCGAGCGGGGGGGCTCAACGAGCAGTACTTC. Translating it yields CASRAGGLNEQYF.

J is TRBJ2-1 and V is TRBV7-6; 8 bases agree with TRBD2. The CDR3 has 15 residues. Germline V lookup: CDR1 SGHVS, CDR2 FNYEAQ. V shed 2 bases, J shed 8 bases, and the junction held 8 bases outside the gene matches. CDR3 loop: CASSLNAGGGYEQFF. CDR3 coding DNA: TGTGCCAGCAGCTTAAATGCGGGAGGAGGGTATGAGCAGTTCTTC.

CDR3 protein: CASSLGAGGTRTEAFF. In nucleotides, the CDR3 is TGTGCCAGCAGCTTGGGGGCAGGGGGAACGAGAACTGAAGCTTTCTTT. The rearrangement joins TRBV5-4 to TRBJ1-1, with 7 bases identical to TRBD1. The ends lost 0 bases at V and 5 bases at J; junction bases unmatched: 10. In germline, CDR1 is SGHNT, CDR2 YYREEE (reference sequence). The CDR3 is 16 residues long.

The chain carries TRBV7-8 and TRBJ2-7; TRBD2 agrees at 7 bases. Germline trimming cut 8 bases from V and 7 bases from J; bases unmatched to any gene: 17. The CDR3 consists of 15 residues. Germline lookup yields CDR1 SGHVS and CDR2 FQNEAQ. The chain's CDR3 is CASSSPAGTSGEQYF. CDR3 DNA: TGTGCCAGCTCTTCCCCAGCGGGAACCAGTGGGGAGCAGTACTTC.